A selection of T cell receptor beta chains follows, all from one sample in a study of T cell responses to AZD1222 COVID-19 vaccine. This table comes from immunoSEQ multiplex PCR, and its TCRdb copy is limited to in-frame clones, with some not included. The sample lists about 150,000 clones; approximately 90% were seen once. The material was peripheral blood, obtained after recovery from COVID-19. The receptors stem from an adult who had recovered from COVID-19. Each CDR3 is given with its conserved first and last residue. Each record gives: clone size, D gene, J gene, V gene, CDR3 DNA, CDR3 protein. A D gene is named only where the DNA matches it firmly. Clone sizes are given selectively: once, few, many, or a class where the clone is expanded.

>-|-|TRBJ2-1|TRBV7-9
TGTGCCAGCAGCTTAGCGGGAAGTTACAATGAGCAGTTCTTC
CASSLAGSYNEQFF
>-|-|TRBJ1-2|TRBV6-1
TGTGCCAGCAGTGAAGTTGAGTGGGCTTCAGCTAACTATGGCTACACCTTC
CASSEVEWASANYGYTF
>-|-|TRBJ2-7|TRBV19
TGTGCCAGTAGTATAGATCACGGGGGAGCACACTCCTACGAGCAGTACTTC
CASSIDHGGAHSYEQYF
>once|TRBD2|TRBJ2-7|TRBV5-1
TGCGCCAGCAGACCGACTAGCGGGACCTACGAGCAGTACTTC
CASRPTSGTYEQYF
>-|-|TRBJ2-1|TRBV25-1
TGTGCCAGCAGTGTAGGGGATGAGCAGTTCTTC
CASSVGDEQFF
>-|-|TRBJ2-7|TRBV5-1
TGCGCCAGCAGCTTATCGCCAGGGGAAGGGTACGAGCAGTACTTC
CASSLSPGEGYEQYF
>-|-|TRBJ1-1|TRBV3-1/TRBV3-2
TGTGCCAGCAGCCTCGCCAACGGGCTCGGAAACACTGAAGCTTTCTTT
CASSLANGLGNTEAFF
>once|-|TRBJ2-7|TRBV29-1
TGCAGCGTTGAAGGCAGGGGACACGAGCAGTACTTC
CSVEGRGHEQYF
>-|-|TRBJ1-5|TRBV15
TGTGCCACTTCCTATCGCAGGGATAGCAATCAGCCCCAGCATTTT
CATSYRRDSNQPQHF
>-|-|TRBJ2-7|TRBV7-3
TGTGCCAGCAGCCGCGGGCCAGTTCCTACGGAGCAGTACTTC
CASSRGPVPTEQYF
>-|TRBD1|TRBJ1-2|TRBV15
TGTGCCACCACCCTAGACAGGGACTATGGCTACACCTTC
CATTLDRDYGYTF
>few|-|TRBJ1-5|TRBV7-2
TGTGCCAGCAGCACCGAGGGGTTGGGCAATCAGCCCCAGCATTTT
CASSTEGLGNQPQHF
>-|-|TRBJ1-2|TRBV5-4
TGTGCCAGCAGCTTGGGGCTTGCCTATGGCTACACCTTC
CASSLGLAYGYTF
>-|-|TRBJ1-2|TRBV7-8
TGTGCCAGCAGCGGGAACAACTATGGCTACACCTTC
CASSGNNYGYTF
>-|-|TRBJ1-5|TRBV6-2/TRBV6-3
TGTGCCAGCAGCCCTAGGGGGGGTCAAGGCAATCAGCCCCAGCATTTT
CASSPRGGQGNQPQHF
>-|-|TRBJ1-2|TRBV6-6
TGTGCCAGCAGTCGATCCTCAGTTCCTGGCTACACCTTC
CASSRSSVPGYTF
>-|-|TRBJ2-3|TRBV21-1
TGTGCCAGCAGCAAAGGTTATAGGGGAACGCAGTATTTT
CASSKGYRGTQYF
>-|TRBD1|TRBJ1-1|TRBV29-1
TGCAGCGTTGAAGACTCGACAGGGGGAGCGACTTTCTTT
CSVEDSTGGATFF
>-|TRBD1|TRBJ1-1|TRBV28
TGTGCCAGCAGCCCTGCAGGGGGCCGACTTTGGACTGAAGCTTTCTTT
CASSPAGGRLWTEAFF
>-|-|TRBJ1-4|TRBV10-3
TGTGCCATCAGTGACAGGTCCCCCGGGTCTAATGAAAAACTGTTTTTT
CAISDRSPGSNEKLFF
>-|-|TRBJ2-2|TRBV24-1
TGTGCCACCAGTGGGAATCCGGGTACCGGGGAGCTGTTTTTT
CATSGNPGTGELFF
>-|-|TRBJ2-2|TRBV25-1
TGTGCCAGCAGAGAGGACACCGGGGAGCTGTTTTTT
CASREDTGELFF
>-|TRBD2|TRBJ2-1|TRBV6-1
TGTGCCAGCAGTGAGAAAACTAGCGTCTCCTACAATGAGCAGTTCTTC
CASSEKTSVSYNEQFF
>-|-|TRBJ2-2|TRBV24-1
TGTGCCACCAGGGACAGTCACACCGGGGAGCTGTTTTTT
CATRDSHTGELFF
>-|TRBD2|TRBJ2-1|TRBV2
TGTGCCAGCAGCATGGTGACTAGCGGATACAATGAGCAGTTCTTC
CASSMVTSGYNEQFF
>-|-|TRBJ2-7|TRBV12-3/TRBV12-4
TGTGCCAGCAGTTTTCGGGGCTACGAGCAGTACTTC
CASSFRGYEQYF
>-|-|TRBJ2-1|TRBV7-3
TGTGCCAGCAGCTTTGACGTCTCCTACAATGAGCAGTTCTTC
CASSFDVSYNEQFF
>-|-|TRBJ2-3|TRBV21-1
TGTGCCAGCAGCACCGTGGATGGGCTAGCGGGGAGCACAGATACGCAGTATTTT
CASSTVDGLAGSTDTQYF
>-|-|TRBJ1-1|TRBV4-3
TGCGCCAGCAGCCAAGGTGGCCGCAACACTGAAGCTTTCTTT
CASSQGGRNTEAFF
>-|-|TRBJ1-1|TRBV9
TGTGCCAGCAGCCCCGCGGGACACCTGAACACTGAAGCTTTCTTT
CASSPAGHLNTEAFF
>-|-|TRBJ2-3|TRBV12-3/TRBV12-4
TGTGCCAGCAGCCAGAACACAGATACGCAGTATTTT
CASSQNTDTQYF
>few|-|TRBJ1-1|TRBV6-5
TGTGCCAGCAGTCTCCTGGGGGACGCTGAAGCTTTCTTT
CASSLLGDAEAFF
>-|-|TRBJ2-3|TRBV7-2
TGTGCCAGCAGCCCCGGACAGAGCACAGATACGCAGTATTTT
CASSPGQSTDTQYF